Listed below are T cell receptor beta chains from one sample, sequenced in a study of control samples from healthy donors and cancer patients. Repertoires were generated with immunoSEQ multiplex PCR, while TCRdb's copy carries only in-frame clones and drops some. The sample comprises some 130,000 clones, roughly 92% of which are singletons, and less than 7% rests with the top ten. Sequencing input: blood. The receptors were gathered from a man aged 18 to 29 in good health. Both conserved end residues are part of each CDR3. The D gene is left open where the match is weak. Some rows have no size entry. The others give once, few or many, or a class for an expanded clone.

D: TRBD2; J: TRBJ2-7; size: -; V: TRBV4-1; CDR3: CASSRGLAGVEQYF; DNA: TGCGCCAGCAGCCGAGGACTAGCGGGGGTCGAGCAGTACTTC
D: TRBD2; J: TRBJ2-4; size: -; V: TRBV10-1; CDR3: CASKGLAGIAKNIQYF; DNA: TGCGCCAGCAAAGGACTAGCGGGGATAGCCAAAAACATTCAGTACTTC
D: -; J: TRBJ1-6; size: -; V: TRBV3-1/TRBV3-2; CDR3: CASSQQAGGDSPLHF; DNA: TGTGCCAGCAGCCAGCAAGCTGGGGGCGATTCACCCCTCCACTTT
D: -; J: TRBJ1-5; size: -; V: TRBV27; CDR3: CASSPGRNQPQHF; DNA: TGTGCCAGCAGTCCCGGCAGAAATCAGCCCCAGCATTTT
D: TRBD1; J: TRBJ1-5; size: -; V: TRBV5-1; CDR3: CASSPRQGGQPQHF; DNA: TGCGCCAGCAGCCCCAGACAGGGGGGTCAGCCCCAGCATTTT
D: -; J: TRBJ2-3; size: -; V: TRBV7-2; CDR3: CASSLRGRGDTQYF; DNA: TGTGCCAGCAGCTTACGTGGTAGAGGAGATACGCAGTATTTT
D: TRBD1; J: TRBJ2-1; size: -; V: TRBV24-1; CDR3: CATSDPGTGYNEQFF; DNA: TGTGCCACCAGTGATCCCGGGACAGGTTACAATGAGCAGTTCTTC
D: TRBD2; J: TRBJ2-5; size: -; V: TRBV18; CDR3: CASSPGTSGSGGTQYF; DNA: TGTGCCAGCTCACCAGGGACTAGCGGGTCTGGGGGGACCCAGTACTTC
D: -; J: TRBJ1-2; size: -; V: TRBV5-6; CDR3: CASSLYPRNGYTF; DNA: TGTGCCAGCAGCTTGTACCCGAGAAATGGCTACACCTTC
D: TRBD1; J: TRBJ2-7; size: -; V: TRBV30; CDR3: CAWSKLDRFSYEQYF; DNA: TGTGCCTGGAGTAAATTGGACAGGTTCTCCTACGAGCAGTACTTC
D: TRBD1; J: TRBJ1-5; size: -; V: TRBV4-1; CDR3: CASSQFGVGQGGNQPQHF; DNA: TGCGCCAGCAGCCAATTTGGCGTCGGACAGGGCGGCAATCAGCCCCAGCATTTT
D: -; J: TRBJ2-2; size: -; V: TRBV9; CDR3: CASSVQARDTGELFF; DNA: TGTGCCAGCAGCGTACAGGCCAGGGACACCGGGGAGCTGTTTTTT
D: -; J: TRBJ1-5; size: -; V: TRBV21-1; CDR3: CASSKAWCLGSLSNQPQHF; DNA: TGTGCCAGCAGCAAAGCTTGGTGTTTAGGCAGCTTAAGCAATCAGCCCCAGCATTTT
D: -; J: TRBJ2-5; size: -; V: TRBV10-3; CDR3: CAIRPWGRGTQETQYF; DNA: TGTGCCATCAGGCCCTGGGGGCGGGGGACCCAAGAGACCCAGTACTTC
D: -; J: TRBJ1-2; size: -; V: TRBV7-9; CDR3: CASNPTFSTAAYGYTF; DNA: TGTGCCAGCAACCCCACTTTTTCGACAGCCGCATATGGCTACACCTTC
D: -; J: TRBJ2-7; size: once; V: TRBV5-1; CDR3: CASSLEQATEQYF; DNA: TGCGCCAGCAGCTTGGAACAGGCGACCGAGCAGTACTTC
D: -; J: TRBJ2-7; size: once; V: TRBV9; CDR3: CASSVAQGYELYF; DNA: TGTGCCAGCAGCGTAGCACAGGGCTACGAGCTGTACTTC
D: -; J: TRBJ1-3; size: once; V: TRBV9; CDR3: CASSPRQSAGNTIYF; DNA: TGTGCCAGCAGCCCCCGACAGTCGGCGGGAAACACCATATATTTT
D: -; J: TRBJ2-7; size: -; V: TRBV27; CDR3: CASSLGPSRDEQYF; DNA: TGTGCCAGCAGTCTCGGGCCATCGAGGGACGAGCAGTACTTC
D: TRBD1; J: TRBJ1-1; size: -; V: TRBV18; CDR3: CASSGLLTGVNTEAFF; DNA: TGTGCCAGCTCAGGTTTGCTGACAGGGGTGAACACTGAAGCTTTCTTT
D: -; J: TRBJ2-3; size: -; V: TRBV19; CDR3: CASSIGVTGFGTQYF; DNA: TGTGCCAGTAGTATTGGGGTAACAGGGTTCGGTACGCAGTATTTT
D: -; J: TRBJ2-3; size: once; V: TRBV2; CDR3: CASSDGYTQYF; DNA: TGTGCCAGCAGTGACGGCTATACGCAGTATTTT
D: -; J: TRBJ1-6; size: -; V: TRBV7-2; CDR3: CASSLWGPHQDSPLHF; DNA: TGTGCCAGCAGCTTATGGGGGCCACACCAGGATTCACCCCTCCACTTT
D: TRBD2; J: TRBJ2-3; size: -; V: TRBV5-4; CDR3: CASTLGPGGPPDTQYF; DNA: TGTGCCAGCACCTTGGGGCCGGGGGGGCCTCCCGATACGCAGTATTTT
D: -; J: TRBJ1-3; size: -; V: TRBV29-1; CDR3: CSVEDDLSRGGNTIYF; DNA: TGCAGCGTTGAAGACGATCTGAGTCGGGGTGGAAACACCATATATTTT
D: TRBD1; J: TRBJ2-3; size: -; V: TRBV10-3; CDR3: CAISSRGLSWPDTQYF; DNA: TGTGCCATCAGTTCCAGGGGGCTGTCGTGGCCAGATACGCAGTATTTT
D: -; J: TRBJ2-5; size: -; V: TRBV15; CDR3: CATSRDSRSRETQYF; DNA: TGTGCCACCAGCAGAGATTCCAGGTCTCGGGAGACCCAGTACTTC
D: -; J: TRBJ1-2; size: -; V: TRBV7-9; CDR3: CASSFESAQGYTF; DNA: TGTGCCAGCAGCTTCGAAAGCGCTCAGGGCTACACCTTC
D: -; J: TRBJ1-1; size: -; V: TRBV2; CDR3: CASKIGQMNTEAFF; DNA: TGTGCCAGCAAAATAGGACAAATGAACACTGAAGCTTTCTTT
D: TRBD1; J: TRBJ2-7; size: -; V: TRBV6-5; CDR3: CASSRDRGYEQYF; DNA: TGTGCCAGCAGTCGGGACAGGGGATACGAGCAGTACTTC
D: -; J: TRBJ2-7; size: -; V: TRBV5-1; CDR3: CASSPYDPKDEQYF; DNA: TGCGCCAGCAGCCCATATGACCCTAAGGACGAGCAGTACTTC
D: TRBD2; J: TRBJ2-3; size: -; V: TRBV19; CDR3: CASSKTLAGDTDTQYF; DNA: TGTGCCAGTAGTAAGACTCTAGCGGGGGACACAGATACGCAGTATTTT
D: -; J: TRBJ1-1; size: -; V: TRBV4-1; CDR3: CASSQVPLRKMNTEAFF; DNA: TGCGCCAGCAGCCAAGTCCCTCTGAGGAAAATGAACACTGAAGCTTTCTTT
D: -; J: TRBJ1-2; size: -; V: TRBV15; CDR3: CATSREGVLYGYTF; DNA: TGTGCCACCAGCAGAGAGGGAGTACTTTATGGCTACACCTTC
D: TRBD1; J: TRBJ2-7; size: -; V: TRBV19; CDR3: CASRRQGHSSYEQYF; DNA: TGTGCCAGTAGGCGACAGGGGCATTCCTCCTACGAGCAGTACTTC
D: TRBD2; J: TRBJ2-1; size: -; V: TRBV10-3; CDR3: CAISESLAGNEQFF; DNA: TGTGCCATCAGTGAGTCCCTAGCGGGAAATGAGCAGTTCTTC
D: TRBD1; J: TRBJ1-1; size: once; V: TRBV19; CDR3: CASYRTGDGNTEAFF; DNA: TGTGCCAGTTACCGGACAGGGGACGGGAACACTGAAGCTTTCTTT
D: TRBD2; J: TRBJ2-1; size: -; V: TRBV20-1; CDR3: CSASSGLAGSHEQFF; DNA: TGCAGTGCTAGTTCGGGACTAGCGGGGAGTCATGAGCAGTTCTTC
D: -; J: TRBJ1-2; size: -; V: TRBV12-5; CDR3: CASGSPRLANYGYTF; DNA: TGTGCTAGTGGCTCCCCCCGGTTAGCTAACTATGGCTACACCTTC
D: TRBD1; J: TRBJ1-2; size: -; V: TRBV19; CDR3: CASSLRQGKHGYTF; DNA: TGTGCCAGTAGTTTACGACAGGGGAAACATGGCTACACCTTC
D: -; J: TRBJ2-3; size: -; V: TRBV9; CDR3: CASRETGMDTQYF; DNA: TGTGCCAGCAGGGAAACAGGAATGGATACGCAGTATTTT
D: -; J: TRBJ1-1; size: once; V: TRBV14; CDR3: CASSRTNFRGGNTEAFF; DNA: TGTGCCAGCAGCCGAACTAACTTCAGGGGCGGTAACACTGAAGCTTTCTTT
D: TRBD1; J: TRBJ1-6; size: -; V: TRBV27; CDR3: CASSIGPGTGDWSYNSPLHF; DNA: TGTGCCAGCAGTATAGGTCCCGGGACAGGGGATTGGTCCTATAATTCACCCCTCCACTTT
D: -; J: TRBJ2-7; size: -; V: TRBV7-9; CDR3: CASSLGLVDEQYF; DNA: TGTGCCAGCAGCTTAGGACTGGTGGACGAGCAGTACTTC
D: -; J: TRBJ1-4; size: -; V: TRBV4-2; CDR3: CASSHGTAATNEKLFF; DNA: TGTGCCAGCAGCCACGGTACAGCTGCAACTAATGAAAAACTGTTTTTT
D: -; J: TRBJ1-5; size: -; V: TRBV21-1; CDR3: CASSKRQGRGYSNQPQHF; DNA: TGTGCCAGCAGCAAAAGACAGGGGCGGGGGTATAGCAATCAGCCCCAGCATTTT
D: -; J: TRBJ2-7; size: -; V: TRBV11-1; CDR3: CASSSNRDRYEQYF; DNA: TGTGCCAGCAGCTCGAACAGGGACCGTTACGAGCAGTACTTC
D: TRBD2; J: TRBJ2-3; size: -; V: TRBV3-1/TRBV3-2; CDR3: CASSQPAGGTTDTQYF; DNA: TGTGCCAGCAGCCAACCAGCGGGGGGAACGACAGATACGCAGTATTTT
D: -; J: TRBJ2-7; size: -; V: TRBV10-2; CDR3: CASRGENYEQYF; DNA: TGCGCCAGCAGGGGGGAGAACTACGAGCAGTACTTC
D: TRBD2; J: TRBJ2-1; size: -; V: TRBV6-8; CDR3: CASSYEGTRHNEQFF; DNA: TGTGCCAGCAGTTACGAGGGGACTAGACACAATGAGCAGTTCTTC
D: -; J: TRBJ1-2; size: -; V: TRBV5-4; CDR3: CASSLARNYGYTF; DNA: TGTGCCAGCAGCTTAGCGAGGAACTATGGCTACACCTTC
D: -; J: TRBJ1-2; size: -; V: TRBV5-1; CDR3: CASTPTIRRHTSGYTF; DNA: TGCGCCAGCACCCCTACTATCCGCCGGCACACGAGTGGCTACACCTTC
D: -; J: TRBJ1-3; size: -; V: TRBV7-9; CDR3: CASSLGVGVTGNTIYF; DNA: TGTGCCAGCAGCTTAGGAGTCGGGGTTACTGGAAACACCATATATTTT
D: -; J: TRBJ2-7; size: -; V: TRBV7-3; CDR3: CASSIYPGTPYEQYF; DNA: TGTGCCAGCAGCATCTATCCCGGGACCCCCTACGAGCAGTACTTC